This TCR beta chain was sequenced in a study of cytomegalovirus exposure and HLA in healthy donors. Donors counted as nominally healthy when sampled, yet unrecorded immune exposures were likely. The CDR3 extends over 19 amino acids. Germline loops: CDR1 SGHTA, CDR2 FQGNSA. V lost 4 bases and J lost 0; bases outside the gene matches: 13. With 60 Vbeta and 13 Jbeta primers, the PCR was carried out. Clones were sequenced by immunoSEQ multiplex PCR, and TCRdb holds only the in-frame ones, with some missing. The specimen's table records roughly 200,000 clones. Study-wide results and limits: For most TCR beta V segments, an earlier analysis put the productive rate at about 90% or about 30% of the time. Reported results showed that the classifier diagnosed cytomegalovirus status with high specificity and sensitivity.

A remark on this clone: The antigen remains undetermined.

This clonotype was sampled from a girl aged 2-10 years in good health and CMV-seropositive. The chain employs TRBV7-2 and TRBJ1-3; 9 bases are shared with TRBD1. Sequencing was performed on PBMCs. DNA for the CDR3: TGTGCCAGCAGCTCCCTGGGGGTTCTGGGACAGGGCTCTGGAAACACCATATATTTT. Translating gives CASSSLGVLGQGSGNTIYF. The whole variable domain, remainder taken from reference TRBV7-2 and TRBJ1-3, is GAGVSQSPSNKVTEKGKDVELRCDPISGHTALYWYRQSLGQGLEFLIYFQGNSAPDKSGLPSDRFSAERTGGSVSTLTIQRTQQEDSAVYLCASSSLGVLGQGSGNTIYFGEGSWLTVV.